This T cell receptor (beta chain) is from a study of response to subunit inactivated influenza vaccine. Findings and limits, study-wide: It was the authors' suggestion that each seasonal influenza vaccination recruits few new T cells.

Each CDR3 protein gets one entry after TCRdb re-called the RT-PCR reads with MiXCR. The table lists around 200,000 distinct CDR3 sequences, about 10% of them singletons. A remark on this clonotype: Its antigen is not identified.

V shed 5 bases and J shed 4 bases, with 8 bases lying between them. The CDR3 spans 12 residues. The germline V gene has CDR1 SEHNR and CDR2 FQNEAQ (reference sequence). The chain joins TRBV7-9 to TRBJ1-2; a weak D match, TRBD1 (6 bases). Sequencing was performed on non-naive T cells sorted from PBMCs, taken on the day of vaccination. The receptor comes from a man aged 45-65 years who received an inactivated influenza vaccine. As DNA, the CDR3 is TGTGCCAGCAGCCGGACAGCCTATGGCTACACCTTC. Protein sequence: CASSRTAYGYTF.